The 25 T cell receptor beta chains below were found in one sample sequenced in a study of T cell repertoires in cytomegalovirus infection. These receptors' targets are unknown. TCRdb fed the reads into MiXCR, producing one record per CDR3 protein. The sample comprises a few hundred thousand distinct CDR3 sequences, about 39% of which are singletons, and 40% to 60% rests with the top ten. The starting material was cultured PBMCs, obtained from culture after CMV antigen stimulation. These TCRs come from a human donor in good health (CMV status not recorded). Some clones in this sample may be carry-over from other donors' samples.

This clonotype was observed a handful of times. This chain joins TRBV19 and TRBJ1-5, with 8 bases that match TRBD1. This CDR3 has 15 residues. Germline lookup yields CDR1 LNHDA and CDR2 SQIVND (reference sequence). J was trimmed by 2 bases and V by 4 bases; bases with no gene match: 4. The CDR3 loop is CASSTDRAGNQPQHF. In nucleotides, the CDR3 is TGTGCCAGTAGTACGGACAGGGCCGGCAATCAGCCCCAGCATTTT. The whole variable domain, filled in from reference TRBV19 and TRBJ1-5, reads DGGITQSPKYLFRKEGQNVTLSCEQNLNHDAMYWYRQDPGQGLRLIYYSQIVNDFQKGDIAEGYSVSREKKESFPLTVTSAQKNPTAFYLCASSTDRAGNQPQHFGDGTRLSIL.

The genes are TRBV5-4 and TRBJ2-2; D remains unclear. The CDR3 length is 13 residues. The V gene lost 5 bases and the J gene lost 6 bases, with 11 bases spanning the gap. Per the germline V gene, CDR1 is SGHNT and CDR2 is YYREEE (reference sequence). The CDR3 DNA reads TGTGCCAGCAGACCCGAAGTTCCCGGGGAGCTGTTTTTT. It codes for CASRPEVPGELFF.

This clonotype came up a few times. This rearrangement joins TRBV7-2 to TRBJ2-5, with D perhaps TRBD2 (5 bases). Trimming pared 5 bases from V and 5 bases from J, leaving 12 bases between. Germline values: CDR1 SGHTA, CDR2 FQGNSA. The CDR3 contains 13 residues. The CDR3 DNA reads as TGTGCCAGCAGCCACGGGGATTTGGAGACCCAGTACTTC. Amino acid sequence: CASSHGDLETQYF.

This clonotype was detected many times. The chain links TRBV6-5 to TRBJ2-5; D is ambiguous. CDR1 and CDR2 from the germline V gene are MNHEY and SVGAGI. V lost 3 bases to trimming and J lost 2 bases, with 7 bases between them. The length of the CDR3 is 13 residues. The CDR3 sequence: CASSYFPQETQYF. CDR3 in DNA: TGTGCCAGCAGTTATTTTCCACAAGAGACCCAGTACTTC.

This clonotype was counted a few times. The chain employs TRBV18 and TRBJ2-7; D gene ambiguous. The CDR3 has 10 residues. Between the trimmed V and J ends, which lost 5 bases and 5 bases, there was a span of 4 bases. Per the germline V gene, CDR1 is KGHSH and CDR2 is LQKENI. DNA of the CDR3: TGTGCCAGCTCATCAGACGAGCAGTACTTC. Residues: CASSSDEQYF.

This clonotype appeared a single time. V usage is TRBV28 and J usage is TRBJ2-7; possibly TRBD1 or TRBD2 for D (5 bases each). CDR1 and CDR2 (germline): MDHEN, SYDVKM. CDR3 length equals 13 residues. V gave up 8 bases and J gave up 5 bases, with 16 bases separating them. CDR3 DNA sequence: TGTGCCAGCTCCAATTACGAGGGGAACGAGCAGTACTTC. It codes for CASSNYEGNEQYF.

This clonotype was observed a few times. The chain couples TRBV7-2 to TRBJ1-4; 9 nucleotides align to TRBD1. Unmatched junction bases numbered 15, after V lost 2 bases and J lost 8 bases. CDR3 length: 18 residues. CDR1 is SGHTA, CDR2 FQGNSA, per germline. Here the CDR3 DNA reads TGTGCCAGCAGCTTATCCGGGACAGGGAATCTCGGAGGGGAAAAACTGTTTTTT. Amino acid sequence: CASSLSGTGNLGGEKLFF.

The table lists this clonotype with many counts. Here the CDR3 reads CASSPQYSGNTIYF. CDR3 coding DNA: TGTGCCAGCAGCCCGCAATACTCTGGAAACACCATATATTTT. This rearrangement joins TRBV7-2 to TRBJ1-3, with D uncertain. Germline V gives CDR1 SGHTA, CDR2 FQGNSA. V was pared by 5 bases and J by 0 bases, with 8 bases between. CDR3 length: 14 amino acids.

This clonotype was picked up a small number of times. The chain combines TRBV12-3 or TRBV12-4 with TRBJ2-1, with TRBD2 matching 9 bases. Trimming took 6 bases from V and 7 from J; bases not matched to a gene: 7. CDR3 length equals 14 residues. In DNA, the CDR3 is TGTGCCAGCAGACCCGGGACTAGCCCAAATGAGCAGTTCTTC. This codes for CASRPGTSPNEQFF.

The J gene is TRBJ1-1, the V gene TRBV4-1; D perhaps matches TRBD1 (5 bases). The V end was cut by 4 bases, the J end by 2 bases, with 14 bases between. This CDR3 region has 15 residues. Germline CDR1 reads MGHRA; CDR2 reads YSYEKL. The CDR3 nucleotides are TGCGCCAGCAGCCGGCAGGGATCGGTCAACACTGAAGCTTTCTTT. This sequence encodes CASSRQGSVNTEAFF.

This clonotype was seen ten or more times. The V call is TRBV7-2, the J call TRBJ2-3, with D perhaps given as TRBD1 or TRBD2 (5 bases each). This CDR3 has 13 residues. The germline V gene encodes CDR1 SGHTA and CDR2 FQGNSA. The V gene lost 2 bases and the J gene lost 4 bases, with 7 bases spanning the gap. The CDR3 DNA is TGTGCCAGCAGCTTACAGGGAGCAGATACGCAGTATTTT. Protein: CASSLQGADTQYF.

The chain uses TRBV12-3 or TRBV12-4 and TRBJ2-5, with D possibly being TRBD2 (7 bases). The CDR3 runs 14 residues. V dropped 7 bases and J dropped 7 bases, with 19 bases sitting between them. The CDR3 region is CASTSASGGGTQYF. The CDR3 DNA is TGTGCCAGCACCTCCGCTAGCGGAGGGGGGACCCAGTACTTC.

This clonotype was seen a few times. V and J are TRBV7-9 and TRBJ2-1; TRBD2 matches at 11 bases. The CDR3 extends over 15 amino acids. Germline lookup yields CDR1 SEHNR and CDR2 FQNEAQ (reference sequence). Germline trimming cut 2 bases from V and 6 bases from J; bases unmatched to any gene: 3. The CDR3 sequence: CASSLLAGGVNEQFF. DNA for the CDR3: TGTGCCAGCAGCTTATTAGCGGGAGGGGTCAATGAGCAGTTCTTC. The entire variable domain, with the rest obtained from reference TRBV7-9 and TRBJ2-1, is as follows: DTGVSQNPRHKITKRGQNVTFRCDPISEHNRLYWYRQTLGQGPEFLTYFQNEAQLEKSRLLSDRFSAERPKGSFSTLEIQRTEQGDSAMYLCASSLLAGGVNEQFFGPGTRLTVL.

This sequence joins TRBV7-2 and TRBJ2-3, with 10 bases aligning to TRBD2. This CDR3 has 15 residues. From germline, CDR1 is SGHTA and CDR2 FQGNSA. J lost 3 bases, V lost 6 bases, and 6 bases had no gene match. This CDR3 reads CASSPGLALTDTQYF. The CDR3 region has the DNA TGTGCCAGCAGTCCGGGACTAGCGCTTACAGATACGCAGTATTTT.

V usage is TRBV2 and J usage is TRBJ2-7, with D maybe TRBD2 (5 bases). This CDR3 is 12 amino acids long. CDR1 and CDR2 (germline): SNHLY, FYNNEI. Trimming took off 6 bases at V and 4 bases at J, with 10 bases between the two ends. This chain's CDR3 is CASRAWEYEQYF. CDR3 DNA sequence: TGTGCCAGCAGAGCTTGGGAGTACGAGCAGTACTTC.

V and J are TRBV7-6 and TRBJ2-3; unclear D gene. V lost 6 bases and J lost 0, with 10 bases in between. Germline V gene data show CDR1 as SGHVS and CDR2 as FNYEAQ. This CDR3 has 14 amino acids. The CDR3 region has the DNA TGTGCCAGCAGTTCCGACCTTAGCACAGATACGCAGTATTTT. Translating it yields CASSSDLSTDTQYF.

This clonotype was picked up many times. The chain employs TRBV7-7 and TRBJ1-1; D is uncertain. V was shortened by 6 bases and J by 1 base, with 9 bases between the two germline ends. The CDR3 extends over 13 amino acids. CDR1 and CDR2 (germline): SSHAT, FNYEAQ (reference sequence). The DNA of the CDR3 is TGTGCCAGCAGTTTGGACTCGAACACTGAAGCTTTCTTT. It is translated as CASSLDSNTEAFF.

This rearrangement joins TRBV12-3 or TRBV12-4 to TRBJ2-7; 9 positions agree with TRBD2. Unmatched junction bases numbered 8, after V lost 6 bases and J lost 2 bases. The CDR3 runs to 15 residues. The CDR3: CASRLGLAGTYEQYF. The CDR3 DNA sequence: TGTGCCAGCAGGCTGGGGCTAGCGGGGACCTACGAGCAGTACTTC.

This chain links TRBV7-2 with TRBJ2-5, with 7 bases identical to TRBD2. The CDR3 length is 20 residues. With 1 base clipped from V and 5 bases from J, the junction kept 22 bases outside the gene matches. Germline lookup yields CDR1 SGHTA and CDR2 FQGNSA. The CDR3 nucleotides are TGTGCCAGCAGCTTAGTACCCAGCGGGATGGGTGCCCCGAGCGTGGAGACCCAGTACTTC. Translation: CASSLVPSGMGAPSVETQYF.

The CDR3 bases are TGTGCCAGCAGCCGGGGTGGGGGGCGGGTAAACTACGAGCAGTACTTC. Its translation is CASSRGGGRVNYEQYF. This chain links TRBV7-2 with TRBJ2-7, with D possibly called TRBD1 or TRBD2 (6 bases each). The V and J ends lost 5 bases and 3 bases respectively, with 20 bases between them. The CDR3 is 16 amino acids. Germline V gene sequence: CDR1 SGHTA, CDR2 FQGNSA.

The chain carries TRBV12-3 or TRBV12-4 and TRBJ1-1, with D maybe TRBD1 (5 bases). This CDR3 has 13 residues. V shed 9 bases and J shed 10 bases, with 21 bases lying between them. The CDR3 protein is CASSTGRRQGAFF. The DNA of the CDR3 is TGTGCCAGTTCAACGGGACGGCGGCAGGGAGCTTTCTTT.

This sequence joins TRBV4-2 and TRBJ2-7; D unclear. Germline V CDR1 and CDR2: LGHNA, YNFKEQ. Trimming left V 4 bases short and J 0 bases short, with 16 bases between. The CDR3 totals 16 residues. CDR3 loop: CASSPPSGGTSYEQYF. CDR3 nucleotides: TGTGCCAGCAGCCCCCCCTCGGGCGGCACCTCCTACGAGCAGTACTTC.

This clonotype was seen more than once but under ten times. V and J are TRBV7-2 and TRBJ1-6, with a tentative D call TRBD1 (6 bases). Trimming took 2 bases from V and 7 from J, leaving 18 bases between them. Germline loops: CDR1 SGHTA, CDR2 FQGNSA. This CDR3 is 17 amino acids long. As DNA, the CDR3 is TGTGCCAGCAGCTTAAGGTACAGGGCGGCCGAGAATTCACCCCTCCACTTT. Protein: CASSLRYRAAENSPLHF.

The chain carries TRBV12-3 or TRBV12-4 and TRBJ2-3; 13 nucleotides agree with TRBD2. V shed 10 bases and J 6 bases; nucleotides not matched to a gene: 10. The CDR3 has 15 amino acids. The CDR3 sequence is CATREGLAGTDTQYF. CDR3 coding DNA: TGTGCCACCAGGGAGGGACTAGCGGGGACGGATACGCAGTATTTT.

V and J are TRBV29-1 and TRBJ2-1; unclear D gene. Trimming pared 7 bases from V and 0 bases from J, leaving 10 bases between. Germline assignment: CDR1 SQVTM and CDR2 ANQGSEA. This CDR3 contains 13 residues. The CDR3 nucleotides are TGCAGCGGTAAACAGAGCTCCTACAATGAGCAGTTCTTC. Translation gives CSGKQSSYNEQFF.